The sequence of this T cell receptor beta chain was determined in a study of blood T cell repertoires in COVID-19. Trimming stripped 3 bases from V and 5 bases from J, with 10 bases between. The CDR3 has 13 residues. The germline CDR1 and CDR2 sequences are LGHDT and YNNKEL (reference sequence). Assay: immunoSEQ multiplex PCR; the TCRdb copy retains only in-frame clones and omits some. The sample lists 180,000 or so clones; about 83% were seen once. The chain combines TRBV3-1 (or the pseudogene TRBV3-2) with TRBJ1-1; no clear D gene. The receptor was derived from a man aged 18 to 29 with active or convalescent COVID-19. Input material: peripheral blood. CDR3: CASSHVTGTEAFF. CDR3 nucleotides: TGTGCCAGCAGCCACGTGACTGGGACTGAAGCTTTCTTT.